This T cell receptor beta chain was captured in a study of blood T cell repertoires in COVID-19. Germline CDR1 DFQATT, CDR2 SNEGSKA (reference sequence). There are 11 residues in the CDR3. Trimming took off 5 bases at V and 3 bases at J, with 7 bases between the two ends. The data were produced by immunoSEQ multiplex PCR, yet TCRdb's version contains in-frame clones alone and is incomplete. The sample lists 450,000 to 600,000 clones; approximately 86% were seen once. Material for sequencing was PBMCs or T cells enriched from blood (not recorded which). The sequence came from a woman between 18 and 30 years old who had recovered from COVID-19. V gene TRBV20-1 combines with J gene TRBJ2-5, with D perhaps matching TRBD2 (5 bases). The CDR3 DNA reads TGCAGTGCTCTCGGGGAAGAGACCCAGTACTTC. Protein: CSALGEETQYF.